Detailed here is one TCR beta chain. Its antigen is currently unknown. The source of the sample is a study of cytomegalovirus exposure and HLA in healthy donors. With 60 Vbeta and 13 Jbeta primers, the PCR was carried out. The assay was immunoSEQ multiplex PCR, and TCRdb's table has in-frame clones only and misses some. Of around 170,000 clones in the sample, approximately 88% were seen once. Study results and limitations: It is likely that the observed cluster of highly shared sequence variants was a sequencing artifact. In a later analysis, an Asian-associated ancestry cluster reportedly showed fewer N-insertions than the roughly 730-donor mean. Later analysis found that TCR beta chains associated with HLA were more clonally expanded than other, equally common chains.

Germline assignment: CDR1 LGHNA and CDR2 YNFKEQ. V lost 0 bases and J lost 7, with 10 bases in between. This CDR3 contains 15 residues. Donors likely had unrecorded immune exposures despite being nominally healthy when sampled. The chain joins TRBV4-2 to TRBJ1-6, with a tentative D call TRBD1 (5 bases). The sequenced material came from PBMCs. The sequence was obtained from a woman in her forties or fifties in good health and CMV-seropositive. The DNA of the CDR3 is TGTGCCAGCAGCCAAGATTGGGGGGTAAATTCACCCCTCCACTTT. This sequence encodes CASSQDWGVNSPLHF.